These 9 T cell receptor beta chains originate from one sample sequenced in a study of blood T cell repertoires in COVID-19. The method was immunoSEQ multiplex PCR; TCRdb's version includes in-frame clones alone and lacks a portion of them. Counted here are about 55,000 clones, 85% to 90% occurring once; the ten biggest clones make up 13% to 15%. The sample was peripheral blood. The receptor set was obtained from a man between 65 and 85 years old with acute or convalescent COVID-19.

In this sample, this clone turned up once. This chain connects TRBV7-2 to TRBJ2-7; 16 bases fit TRBD2. CDR1 and CDR2 (germline): SGHTA, FQGNSA. The CDR3 spans 17 residues. The J segment lost 6 bases and the V segment lost 4 bases, leaving 9 bases of the junction unmatched. This CDR3 reads CASSYTGTSGGAGEQYV. CDR3 nucleotides: TGTGCCAGCAGCTATACCGGGACTAGCGGGGGGGCAGGCGAGCAGTACGTC.

V is TRBV5-1 and J is TRBJ2-7; 8 bases agree with TRBD2. Germline V gene sequence: CDR1 SGHRS, CDR2 YFSETQ. V was pared by 3 bases and J by 4 bases, with 6 bases of the junction left unmatched. The CDR3 spans 14 residues. For the CDR3, the DNA is TGCGCCAGCAGCTCCGGCGGGACTAGTTACGAGCAGTACTTC. It specifies CASSSGGTSYEQYF.

The CDR3 DNA reads as TGTGCCAGCAGTCTGAACACCGGGGAGCTGTTTTTT. The encoded protein is CASSLNTGELFF. V usage is TRBV27 and J usage is TRBJ2-2, with D hard to call. V was cut by 5 bases and J by 1 base, with 2 bases left in between. Germline assignment: CDR1 MNHEY and CDR2 SMNVEV (reference sequence). This CDR3 is built from 12 residues.

V gene TRBV2 combines with J gene TRBJ1-1, with a weak D call TRBD1 (5 bases). The CDR3 extends over 14 amino acids. Germline lookup yields CDR1 SNHLY and CDR2 FYNNEI. Trimming pared 8 bases from V and 3 bases from J, leaving 16 bases between. CDR3 sequence: CASGAIRVYTEAFF. DNA of the CDR3: TGTGCCAGCGGGGCTATAAGGGTTTACACTGAAGCTTTCTTT.

The genes are TRBV18 and TRBJ2-7; TRBD2 matches at 12 bases. Germline CDR1 is KGHSH and CDR2 is LQKENI. This CDR3 region has 16 residues. V dropped 4 bases and J dropped 0; count of bases not matched to a gene: 4. This CDR3 is CASSLMTSGSSYEQYF. CDR3 coding DNA: TGTGCCAGCTCACTGATGACTAGCGGGAGCTCCTACGAGCAGTACTTC. Filled out from reference TRBV18 and TRBJ2-7, the complete variable domain reads NAGVMQNPRHLVRRRGQEARLRCSPMKGHSHVYWYRQLPEEGLKFMVYLQKENIIDESGMPKERFSAEFPKEGPSILRIQQVVRGDSAAYFCASSLMTSGSSYEQYFGPGTRLTVT.

This sequence joins TRBV5-1 and TRBJ1-1; perhaps TRBD1 as D (5 bases). Trimming stripped 2 bases from V and 4 bases from J, with 9 bases between. Germline CDR1 SGHRS, CDR2 YFSETQ. The CDR3 is 13 amino acids. CDR3 sequence reads: CASSFGGVTEAFF. As DNA, the CDR3 is TGCGCCAGCAGCTTTGGGGGGGTCACTGAAGCTTTCTTT.

V is TRBV29-1 and J is TRBJ2-3; tentatively, D is TRBD1 (6 bases). Germline V gene data show CDR1 as SQVTM and CDR2 as ANQGSEA. V was pared by 4 bases and J by 0 bases, with 11 bases between. The length of the CDR3 is 14 residues. Here the CDR3 DNA reads TGCAGCGTTGGGCAGGGGACAAGCACAGATACGCAGTATTTT. The encoded protein is CSVGQGTSTDTQYF.

The CDR3 is CASSFRDRSDGYTF. The CDR3 bases are TGCGCCAGCAGCTTCCGGGACAGGTCGGATGGCTACACCTTC. The chain carries TRBV5-1 and TRBJ1-2, with 8 bases fitting TRBD1. This CDR3 is 14 amino acids long. Germline V gives CDR1 SGHRS, CDR2 YFSETQ. After removal of 2 bases from V and 6 bases from J, the junction contained 6 bases not matched to a gene. The entire variable domain, with the rest obtained from reference TRBV5-1 and TRBJ1-2, is as follows: KAGVTQTPRYLIKTRGQQVTLSCSPISGHRSVSWYQQTPGQGLQFLFEYFSETQRNKGNFPGRFSGRQFSNSRSEMNVSTLELGDSALYLCASSFRDRSDGYTFGSGTRLTVV.

CDR3 DNA: TGTGCCAGTGGGGGGACAGGCAATCAGCCCCAGCATTTT. Its protein product is CASGGTGNQPQHF. The chain carries TRBV19 and TRBJ1-5; 7 bases map to TRBD1. Germline trimming cut 8 bases from V and 2 bases from J; bases unmatched to any gene: 3. This CDR3 is built from 13 residues. Germline-derived CDR1 and CDR2 are LNHDA and SQIVND (reference sequence).